This T cell receptor (beta chain) was sequenced during a study of response to subunit inactivated influenza vaccine. Study-level findings and limits: Few additional T cells are recruited per seasonal influenza vaccination, authors suggested.

This clonotype was detected many times. The target antigen is unknown. From the RT-PCR reads, TCRdb called clonotypes with MiXCR, one entry per CDR3 protein. The sample includes 450,000 to 600,000 distinct CDR3 sequences, approximately 15% of them seen just once. The V gene's germline CDR1 is ENHRY and CDR2 SYGVKD. This CDR3 spans 13 amino acids. V lost 7 bases and J 1 base, leaving 9 bases between the germline ends. The sequencing here drew on CD4+ T cells sorted from PBMCs, taken about 23 months after vaccination. The sequence derives from a man between 50 and 75 years old who received an inactivated influenza vaccine. The chain has TRBV10-3 and TRBJ2-3; D unclear. The CDR3 region is CAIKVQGTDTQYF. The CDR3 DNA sequence: TGTGCCATCAAGGTGCAGGGCACAGATACGCAGTATTTT.